A single sample is the source of the 28 T cell receptor beta chains below, sequenced in a study of blood T cell repertoires in COVID-19. Assay used: immunoSEQ multiplex PCR; TCRdb lists only in-frame clones, some missing. In the table there are about 240,000 clones, 85% to 90% of which are singletons. Sample: peripheral blood. The receptors stem from a man aged 55 to 70 with acute or convalescent COVID-19.

The chain couples TRBV28 to TRBJ2-7; TRBD2 matches at 11 bases. The V segment lost 6 bases and the J segment 2 bases; nucleotides outside the gene matches: 3. Germline V gene sequence: CDR1 MDHEN, CDR2 SYDVKM. CDR3 length equals 14 residues. The CDR3 nucleotides read TGTGCCAGCAGGCCGGGACTAGCGGCCTACGAGCAGTACTTC. Translation gives CASRPGLAAYEQYF. The full variable domain, in which reference TRBV28 and TRBJ2-7 provide the parts outside the CDR3, is DVKVTQSSRYLVKRTGEKVFLECVQDMDHENMFWYRQDPGLGLRLIYFSYDVKMKEKGDIPEGYSVSREKKERFSLILESASTNQTSMYLCASRPGLAAYEQYFGPGTRLTVT.

The V call is TRBV28, the J call TRBJ1-4; 7 bases align to TRBD1. The CDR3 is 15 residues long. V lost 7 bases and J lost 6; bases outside the gene matches: 11. Germline V gives CDR1 MDHEN, CDR2 SYDVKM. CDR3 sequence: CASNTPTGWDEKLFF. The CDR3 DNA sequence: TGTGCCAGCAACACCCCGACAGGGTGGGATGAAAAACTGTTTTTT.

The J gene is TRBJ1-6, the V gene TRBV4-2; 8 bases agree with TRBD1. Germline lookup yields CDR1 LGHNA and CDR2 YNFKEQ. Trimming cost V 0 bases and J 8 bases; bases outside gene matches: 3. The CDR3 runs 15 residues. CDR3 in DNA: TGTGCCAGCAGCCAAGAGTGGACAGGGCATTCACCCCTCCACTTT. Its protein is CASSQEWTGHSPLHF.

This chain joins TRBV6-4 and TRBJ1-2; TRBD1 matches at 10 bases. The junction had 4 bases not matched to a gene; V was cut back by 8 bases and J by 4 bases. CDR1 MRHNA and CDR2 SNTAGT come from the germline V gene. The CDR3 is 13 residues long. The chain's CDR3 is CASGDRGGYGYTF. The DNA for the CDR3 is TGTGCCAGCGGGGACAGGGGCGGCTATGGCTACACCTTC.

This chain connects TRBV15 to TRBJ2-7; TRBD1 matches 10 bases. Germline CDR1 reads LNHNV; CDR2 reads YYDKDF (reference sequence). The CDR3 has 15 amino acids. The J segment lost 2 bases and the V segment lost 1 base, leaving 2 bases of the junction unmatched. In nucleotides, the CDR3 is TGTGCCACCAGCAGAGTTGGACAGGGGGCCTACGAGCAGTACTTC. Translating it yields CATSRVGQGAYEQYF.

The chain employs TRBV9 and TRBJ2-7; perhaps TRBD1 as D (6 bases). Germline CDR1 reads SGDLS; CDR2 reads YYNGEE. CDR3 length: 14 amino acids. Trimming shortened V by 4 bases and J by 2 bases, and 13 bases separated the two germline ends. The CDR3 loop is CASSPRTAAYEQYF. CDR3 nucleotide sequence: TGTGCCAGCAGCCCACGGACAGCTGCCTACGAGCAGTACTTC.

The chain employs TRBV7-2 and TRBJ1-2, with TRBD1 matching 10 bases. Germline loops: CDR1 SGHTA, CDR2 FQGNSA. The CDR3 consists of 16 residues. J was trimmed by 2 bases and V by 5 bases; bases with no gene match: 8. The chain's CDR3 is CASSESLGQGNYGYTF. CDR3 nucleotide sequence: TGTGCCAGCAGCGAAAGCCTGGGACAGGGGAACTATGGCTACACCTTC.

The chain is built from TRBV7-2 and TRBJ2-5; 9 bases line up with TRBD2. V lost 5 bases to trimming and J lost 7 bases; unmatched junction nucleotides: 11. Per the germline V gene, CDR1 is SGHTA and CDR2 is FQGNSA. This CDR3 has 15 residues. In DNA form, the CDR3 reads TGTGCCAGCAGCGCTGGTGGCGGGAGGGGCCGGACCCAGTACTTC. The encoded protein is CASSAGGGRGRTQYF.

The chain carries TRBV12-3 or TRBV12-4 and TRBJ2-3, with 8 bases lining up with TRBD2. CDR3 length: 13 residues. V shed 4 bases, J shed 8 bases, and the junction held 5 bases outside the gene matches. Here the CDR3 DNA reads TGTGCCAGCAGTTATGGACTAGCTGGTACGCAGTATTTT. This encodes CASSYGLAGTQYF.

A single count supports this clone. The genes are TRBV5-1 and TRBJ1-4; D call uncertain. The germline V and J ends were trimmed by 1 base and 8 bases, with 9 bases remaining between them. This CDR3 comprises 13 residues. Germline values: CDR1 SGHRS, CDR2 YFSETQ. The CDR3 DNA reads as TGCGCCAGCAGCTTGAAAGTTCGGGAAAAACTGTTTTTT. Encoded protein: CASSLKVREKLFF.

This rearrangement joins TRBV5-4 to TRBJ2-1, with TRBD1 identical over 8 bases. This CDR3 is built from 16 residues. Germline CDR1 and CDR2: SGHNT and YYREEE (reference sequence). J gave up 1 base and V 1 base, and 4 bases lay outside the gene matches. CDR3 loop: CASSLIGTGSYNEQFF. Written as DNA, the CDR3 is TGTGCCAGCAGCTTGATCGGGACAGGTTCCTACAATGAGCAGTTCTTC.

The J gene is TRBJ1-5, the V gene TRBV11-3; no reliable D call. Trimming pared 1 base from V and 7 bases from J, leaving 8 bases between. CDR3 length equals 13 residues. Germline V gene data show CDR1 as SGHNT and CDR2 as YENEEA. As DNA, the CDR3 is TGTGCCAGCAGCTTAGGATTCGGGCAGCCCCAGCATTTT. This translates into CASSLGFGQPQHF.

This clone was recorded a few times. This chain links TRBV10-3 with TRBJ2-7; D unresolved. CDR1 and CDR2 from the germline V gene are ENHRY and SYGVKD. There are 13 residues in the CDR3. V lost 3 bases and J 6 bases, leaving 12 bases between the germline ends. CDR3 sequence: CAISDRYTLEQYF. As DNA, the CDR3 is TGTGCCATCAGTGACAGGTACACCCTCGAGCAGTACTTC.

This clone was picked up one time. The rearrangement uses TRBV6-2 or TRBV6-3 and TRBJ2-1; D uncertain. The CDR3 extends over 13 amino acids. From germline, CDR1 is MNHEY and CDR2 SVGEGT. Trimming left V 4 bases short and J 5 bases short, with 9 bases between. Written as DNA, the CDR3 is TGTGCCAGCAGTTCGAGGCCCGACAATGAGCAGTTCTTC. Encoded protein: CASSSRPDNEQFF.

V usage is TRBV5-1 and J usage is TRBJ1-2; 7 bases line up with TRBD1. The CDR3 extends over 16 amino acids. Germline values: CDR1 SGHRS, CDR2 YFSETQ. After removal of 0 bases from V and 4 bases from J, the junction contained 9 bases not matched to a gene. The CDR3 spells CASSLGSGQGGYGYTF. The CDR3 nucleotides read TGCGCCAGCAGCTTGGGATCCGGGCAGGGGGGCTATGGCTACACCTTC.

This clone was detected only once. This chain joins TRBV30 and TRBJ2-3; 11 bases agree with TRBD2. Germline loops: CDR1 GTSNPN, CDR2 SVGIG (reference sequence). The length of the CDR3 is 15 residues. Germline trimming cut 2 bases from V and 7 bases from J; bases unmatched to any gene: 8. The CDR3 loop reads CAWSPGTSGQHTQYF. DNA for the CDR3: TGTGCCTGGAGTCCCGGGACTAGCGGCCAACATACGCAGTATTTT.

The chain links TRBV7-2 to TRBJ2-1; D is unclear. V was clipped by 6 bases and J by 6 bases, with 18 bases between them. Germline-derived CDR1 and CDR2 are SGHTA and FQGNSA. The CDR3 totals 15 residues. CDR3: CASRLSGHNSNEQFF. As DNA, the CDR3 is TGTGCCAGCAGGTTATCTGGGCATAACTCCAATGAGCAGTTCTTC.

CDR3 protein: CASEQGDTQYF. The CDR3 DNA follows: TGTGCCAGCGAGCAGGGGGATACGCAGTATTTT. The V gene is TRBV6-5, the J gene TRBJ2-3; D is possibly TRBD1 (6 bases). The CDR3 runs to 11 residues. CDR1 MNHEY and CDR2 SVGAGI come from the germline V gene. Trimming shortened V by 8 bases and J by 6 bases, and 9 bases separated the two germline ends.

This chain joins TRBV6-5 and TRBJ1-2, with D tentatively TRBD1 (6 bases). Germline V CDR1 and CDR2: MNHEY, SVGAGI. The CDR3 is 14 amino acids. Trimming removed 5 bases at V and 4 bases at J, with 14 bases between. CDR3 in amino acids: CASSSPTGSYGYTF. In DNA form, the CDR3 reads TGTGCCAGCAGTAGCCCCACAGGGTCCTATGGCTACACCTTC.

This sequence joins TRBV6-6 and TRBJ1-1; D might be TRBD1 (6 bases). Per the germline V gene, CDR1 is MNHNY and CDR2 is SVGAGI (reference sequence). The V and J ends lost 6 bases and 1 base respectively, with 18 bases between them. This CDR3 region has 16 residues. This chain's CDR3 is CASSRGGGMGNTEAFF. In nucleotides, the CDR3 is TGTGCCAGCAGCCGCGGGGGGGGCATGGGGAACACTGAAGCTTTCTTT.

This sequence joins TRBV7-9 and TRBJ2-7; 8 bases align to TRBD2. Germline CDR1 is SEHNR and CDR2 is FQNEAQ (reference sequence). V lost 5 bases and J lost 3; bases outside the gene matches: 12. The CDR3 has 16 amino acids. The CDR3 region has the DNA TGTGCCAGCAGCCCCCCCTTAGGGCGGGAGGACTACGAGCAGTACTTC. It is translated as CASSPPLGREDYEQYF.

The chain recombines TRBV27 with TRBJ1-1, with no clear D. V was clipped by 2 bases and J by 3 bases, with 10 bases between them. The V gene's germline CDR1 is MNHEY and CDR2 SMNVEV (reference sequence). This CDR3 region has 14 residues. The CDR3 nucleotides read TGTGCCAGCAGTTTAGGAGGGTGGGACACTGAAGCTTTCTTT. Its translation is CASSLGGWDTEAFF.

The chain couples TRBV5-6 to TRBJ2-3; 8 nucleotides match TRBD2. Trimming cost V 4 bases and J 0 bases; bases outside gene matches: 7. Germline CDR1 reads SGHDT; CDR2 reads YYEEEE. The CDR3 is made up of 16 amino acids. CDR3 sequence reads: CASSPASGSSTDTQYF. The DNA of the CDR3 is TGTGCCAGCAGCCCGGCGAGCGGGAGCAGCACAGATACGCAGTATTTT.

V usage is TRBV11-2 and J usage is TRBJ2-7, with TRBD2 matching over 7 bases. The V and J ends lost 2 bases and 7 bases, in that order; junction bases with no gene match: 5. Per the germline V gene, CDR1 is SGHAT and CDR2 is FQNNGV. This CDR3 has 13 residues. CDR3 in amino acids: CASSLQRDREQYF. DNA of the CDR3: TGTGCCAGCAGCTTACAGCGGGATCGGGAGCAGTACTTC.

This clone appeared a few times. This sequence joins TRBV12-3 or TRBV12-4 and TRBJ1-5; a possible D gene is TRBD1 (5 bases). The CDR3 sequence is 13 residues long. V lost 6 bases to trimming and J lost 5 bases, with 11 bases between them. The CDR3 loop reads CASRLQVDQPQHF. CDR3 sequence (DNA): TGTGCCAGCAGGCTACAGGTAGATCAGCCCCAGCATTTT.

The V gene is TRBV7-9, the J gene TRBJ2-7; TRBD1 agrees at 12 bases. From germline, CDR1 is SEHNR and CDR2 FQNEAQ (reference sequence). The CDR3 consists of 16 residues. Losses at the gene ends were 1 base for V and 8 bases for J; bases not matched to a gene: 9. CDR3 sequence (DNA): TGTGCCAGCAGCTTAGTTTATCAGGGACAGGGGGCCCAGCAGTACTTC. Protein: CASSLVYQGQGAQQYF.

V usage is TRBV30 and J usage is TRBJ1-2; 7 bases are shared with TRBD1. Per germline, CDR1 GTSNPN and CDR2 SVGIG (reference sequence). The CDR3 is 15 amino acids. V dropped 4 bases and J dropped 3; count of bases not matched to a gene: 11. CDR3 in amino acids: CAWILKGATHYGYTF. The CDR3 DNA is TGTGCCTGGATCTTGAAGGGGGCGACCCACTATGGCTACACCTTC.

The chain combines TRBV30 with TRBJ1-2; no reliable D call. Trimming removed 1 base at V and 1 base at J, with 10 bases between. From germline, CDR1 is GTSNPN and CDR2 SVGIG (reference sequence). The CDR3 spans 14 residues. CDR3 sequence reads: CAWSDFGSNYGYTF. The DNA of the CDR3 is TGTGCCTGGAGTGATTTTGGTAGTAACTATGGCTACACCTTC.